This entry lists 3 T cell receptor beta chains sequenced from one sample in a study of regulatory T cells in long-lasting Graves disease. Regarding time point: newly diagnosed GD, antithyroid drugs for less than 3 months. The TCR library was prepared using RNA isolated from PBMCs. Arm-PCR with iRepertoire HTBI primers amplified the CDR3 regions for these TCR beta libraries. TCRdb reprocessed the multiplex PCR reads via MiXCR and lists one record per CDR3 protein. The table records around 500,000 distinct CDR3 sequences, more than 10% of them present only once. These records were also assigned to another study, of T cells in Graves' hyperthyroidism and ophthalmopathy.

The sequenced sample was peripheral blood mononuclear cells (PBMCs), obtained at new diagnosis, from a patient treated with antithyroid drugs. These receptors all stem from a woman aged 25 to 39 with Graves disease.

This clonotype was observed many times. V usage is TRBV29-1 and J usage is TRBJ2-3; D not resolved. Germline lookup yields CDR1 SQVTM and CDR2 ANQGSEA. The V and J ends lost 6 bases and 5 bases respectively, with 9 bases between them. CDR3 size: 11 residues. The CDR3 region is CSVQGRDTQYF. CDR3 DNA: TGCAGCGTCCAAGGAAGAGATACGCAGTATTTT.

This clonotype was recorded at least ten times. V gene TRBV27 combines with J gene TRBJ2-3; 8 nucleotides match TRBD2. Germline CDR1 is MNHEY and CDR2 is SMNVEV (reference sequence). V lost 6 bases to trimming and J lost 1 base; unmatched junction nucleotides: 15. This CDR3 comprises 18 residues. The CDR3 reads CASSQIAGSTRGTDTQYF. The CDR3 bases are TGTGCCAGCAGCCAAATAGCGGGATCGACGAGAGGCACAGATACGCAGTATTTT.

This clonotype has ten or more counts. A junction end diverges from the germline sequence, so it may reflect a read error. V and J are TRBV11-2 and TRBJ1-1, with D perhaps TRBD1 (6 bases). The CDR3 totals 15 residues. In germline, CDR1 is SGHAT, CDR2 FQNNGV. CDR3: CASSLGSLGAPEVFF. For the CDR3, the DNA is TGTGCCAGCAGCTTAGGGTCATTGGGGGCCCCTGAAGTTTTCTTT.